The 30 T cell receptor beta chains below were found in one sample sequenced in a study of blood T cell repertoires in COVID-19. Sequencing was performed with immunoSEQ multiplex PCR; in TCRdb, only in-frame clones are kept and a portion is missing. In the table there are more than 200,000 clones, around 85% of which are singletons. Sequencing input: peripheral blood. The source is an older man with acute or convalescent COVID-19.

As to this clone: Other DNA variants within this sample encode the same CDR3. The genes are TRBV18 and TRBJ1-1, with a weak D call TRBD1 (6 bases). The CDR3 contains 13 residues. In germline, CDR1 is KGHSH, CDR2 LQKENI. Trimming removed 6 bases at V and 3 bases at J, with 11 bases between. CDR3 in DNA: TGTGCCAGCTCCCCCGGACAGCACACTGAAGCTTTCTTT. Its protein product is CASSPGQHTEAFF.

The genes are TRBV9 and TRBJ1-4; D is undetermined. The germline V gene encodes CDR1 SGDLS and CDR2 YYNGEE. With 0 bases removed from V and 8 bases from J, the gap between germline ends came to 5 bases. This CDR3 is built from 12 residues. The DNA for the CDR3 is TGTGCCAGCAGCGTAGAGCGGGAAAAACTGTTTTTT. Encoded protein: CASSVEREKLFF.

A few counts support this clone. The rearrangement uses TRBV27 and TRBJ1-1; D remains unclear. Germline-derived CDR1 and CDR2 are MNHEY and SMNVEV (reference sequence). The CDR3 is made up of 13 amino acids. The V and J ends lost 0 bases and 8 bases respectively, with 10 bases between them. CDR3 in DNA: TGTGCCAGCAGTTTATCTCGACATGAAGAAGCTTTCTTT. Protein sequence: CASSLSRHEEAFF.

This chain connects TRBV28 to TRBJ1-2; D gene uncertain. Per the germline V gene, CDR1 is MDHEN and CDR2 is SYDVKM. The CDR3 has 13 residues. Trimming left V 5 bases short and J 4 bases short, with 11 bases between. The CDR3 bases are TGTGCCAGCAGTGAGCGACGGGGCTATGGCTACACCTTC. Protein sequence: CASSERRGYGYTF.

This clone came up once. CDR3 sequence reads: CASSGGEGHINQPQHF. CDR3 nucleotides: TGTGCCAGCAGTGGAGGGGAGGGGCATATCAATCAGCCCCAGCATTTT. This chain uses TRBV6-1 with TRBJ1-5; possible D gene TRBD1, 5 bases. Germline V gives CDR1 MNHNS, CDR2 SASEGT. Trimming removed 4 bases at V and 3 bases at J, with 16 bases between. The CDR3 contains 16 residues.

The chain employs TRBV11-2 and TRBJ1-1, with 7 bases lining up with TRBD1. The CDR3 has 15 amino acids. CDR1 is SGHAT and CDR2 is FQNNGV in the germline V gene. V was clipped by 3 bases and J by 0 bases; unmatched bases: 4. CDR3 region: CASSLRGQMNTEAFF. The CDR3 DNA follows: TGTGCCAGCAGCTTGAGGGGACAGATGAACACTGAAGCTTTCTTT.

The chain uses TRBV9 and TRBJ1-2; D unresolved. Germline V gene lookup returns CDR1 SGDLS and CDR2 YYNGEE. V lost 0 bases to trimming and J lost 3 bases, with 12 bases between them. The CDR3 totals 15 residues. In nucleotides, the CDR3 is TGTGCCAGCAGCGTAGGTCCCGGGGAAGACTATGGCTACACCTTC. Translating it yields CASSVGPGEDYGYTF.

There are a few counts of this clone. The CDR3 DNA reads as TGTGCCAGCAGCTTGAAAGGCACGGGATACTCCTACGAGCAGTACTTC. Protein: CASSLKGTGYSYEQYF. This chain uses TRBV5-5 with TRBJ2-7; weak D call: TRBD2 (5 bases). V lost 1 base and J 0 bases, leaving 14 bases between the germline ends. CDR1 and CDR2 (germline): SGHKS, YYEKEE (reference sequence). The CDR3 loop spans 16 amino acids.

This clone came up a few times. This chain joins TRBV6-5 and TRBJ1-1; D call uncertain. The V gene lost 8 bases and the J gene lost 3 bases, with 13 bases spanning the gap. This CDR3 is 13 amino acids long. CDR1 is MNHEY and CDR2 is SVGAGI in the germline V gene. The CDR3 nucleotides read TGTGCCAGCGACCGGGAGTCTTACACTGAAGCTTTCTTT. This encodes CASDRESYTEAFF.

The chain has TRBV27 and TRBJ2-1; possible D gene TRBD2, 6 bases. V lost 5 bases and J lost 0, with 14 bases in between. The CDR3 runs to 16 residues. CDR1 MNHEY and CDR2 SMNVEV come from the germline V gene (reference sequence). The CDR3 region is CASSPGLMSSYNEQFF. The CDR3 coding sequence is TGTGCCAGCAGTCCCGGACTAATGAGCTCCTACAATGAGCAGTTCTTC.

This clone was recorded a few times. V gene TRBV12-3 or TRBV12-4 combines with J gene TRBJ2-7, with D perhaps TRBD1 (6 bases). Trimming took 9 bases from V and 3 from J, leaving 12 bases between them. This CDR3 is built from 12 residues. CDR3 region: CASSQGIYEQYF. CDR3 bases: TGTGCCAGTTCACAGGGCATCTACGAGCAGTACTTC.

CDR3: CASSPGTYSYEQYF. As DNA, the CDR3 is TGTGCCAGCAGCCCCGGGACTTACTCCTACGAGCAGTACTTC. The chain recombines TRBV27 with TRBJ2-7; D is possibly TRBD2 (6 bases). Between the trimmed V and J ends, which lost 6 bases and 0 bases, there was a span of 12 bases. Germline loops: CDR1 MNHEY, CDR2 SMNVEV (reference sequence). CDR3 length: 14 residues.

The chain recombines TRBV5-6 with TRBJ1-3; TRBD1 aligns across 7 bases. Germline V gives CDR1 SGHDT, CDR2 YYEEEE. With 2 bases clipped from V and 10 bases from J, the junction kept 12 bases outside the gene matches. The CDR3 sequence is 15 residues long. Here the CDR3 DNA reads TGTGCCAGCAGCTTCGAGACAGGGCCTCTCAGGACCATATATTTT. Translation: CASSFETGPLRTIYF.

About this clone: Other nucleotide sequences from this sample produce the same CDR3. The chain uses TRBV2 and TRBJ1-3; TRBD1 matches at 9 bases. Germline CDR1 and CDR2: SNHLY and FYNNEI. J was trimmed by 3 bases and V by 6 bases; bases with no gene match: 6. This CDR3 has 15 residues. CDR3 coding DNA: TGTGCCAGCAGGGCGACAGGGGGAAGTGGAAACACCATATATTTT. Protein sequence: CASRATGGSGNTIYF. Filled out from reference TRBV2 and TRBJ1-3, the complete variable domain reads EPEVTQTPSHQVTQMGQEVILRCVPISNHLYFYWYRQILGQKVEFLVSFYNNEISEKSEIFDDQFSVERPDGSNFTLKIRSTKLEDSAMYFCASRATGGSGNTIYFGEGSWLTVV.

The CDR3 nucleotides read TGCGCCAGCAGCCGGGACTTCTACGAGCAGTACTTC. This encodes CASSRDFYEQYF. The gene calls are TRBV5-1 and TRBJ2-7; tentatively, D is TRBD2 (6 bases). Germline CDR1 reads SGHRS; CDR2 reads YFSETQ. V was trimmed by 4 bases and J by 3 bases, leaving 8 bases between them. The CDR3 has 12 residues.

Only a few counts were recorded for this clone. This chain uses TRBV30 with TRBJ2-7; D unresolved. Germline CDR1 is GTSNPN and CDR2 is SVGIG (reference sequence). V lost 3 bases and J lost 4, with 7 bases in between. The CDR3 consists of 11 residues. The CDR3, as DNA: TGTGCCTGGAGCCGGGTGTACGAGCAGTACTTC. Translated: CAWSRVYEQYF.

V is TRBV27 and J is TRBJ2-2, with D uncertain. The CDR3 sequence is 14 residues long. CDR1 and CDR2 (germline): MNHEY, SMNVEV (reference sequence). Trimming removed 9 bases from V and 0 bases from J, with 11 bases in between. This CDR3 is CASRHRSNTGELFF. CDR3 DNA sequence: TGTGCCAGTAGACACAGATCGAACACCGGGGAGCTGTTTTTT.

This clone was seen a handful of times. J is TRBJ1-5 and V is TRBV28; a weak D match, TRBD1 (5 bases). The CDR3 has 15 amino acids. V was shortened by 2 bases and J by 6 bases, with 14 bases between the two germline ends. Per germline, CDR1 MDHEN and CDR2 SYDVKM. CDR3 loop: CASSLAGGMGQPQHF. CDR3 nucleotides: TGTGCCAGCAGTTTAGCGGGGGGGATGGGTCAGCCCCAGCATTTT.

CDR3 nucleotide sequence: TGTGCCAGCAGCCGGGGGACAGGGGTCTATGGCTACACCTTC. This encodes CASSRGTGVYGYTF. The chain employs TRBV14 and TRBJ1-2; TRBD1 matches at 10 bases. This CDR3 spans 14 amino acids. Trimming took 4 bases from V and 4 from J; bases not matched to a gene: 3. Germline CDR1 reads SGHDN; CDR2 reads FVKESK.

The V call is TRBV30, the J call TRBJ1-6, with TRBD1 as a possible D gene (5 bases). From germline, CDR1 is GTSNPN and CDR2 SVGIG (reference sequence). Between the trimmed V and J ends, which lost 5 bases and 9 bases, there was a span of 14 bases. The CDR3 contains 13 residues. CDR3 residues: CAWGTVIGSPLHF. The CDR3 DNA is TGTGCCTGGGGGACTGTAATCGGTTCACCCCTCCACTTT.

In this sample, this clone turned up once. The V and J genes are TRBV9 and TRBJ1-3; a possible D gene is TRBD1 (5 bases). The V end was cut by 4 bases, the J end by 1 base, with 15 bases between. The CDR3 spans 16 residues. Per germline, CDR1 SGDLS and CDR2 YYNGEE. The DNA of the CDR3 is TGTGCCAGCAGCCAACCCCCGGGGGGATCTGGAAACACCATATATTTT. Its protein product is CASSQPPGGSGNTIYF.

The J gene is TRBJ1-4, the V gene TRBV5-8, with 9 nucleotides matching TRBD1. The trim removed 2 bases at V and 0 bases at J, leaving 2 bases unmatched. This CDR3 has 16 residues. Germline-derived CDR1 and CDR2 are SGHTS and YDEGEE. As DNA, the CDR3 is TGTGCCAGCAGCTTAGACAGGGGGGCAACTAATGAAAAACTGTTTTTT. Encoded protein: CASSLDRGATNEKLFF. Looking up the rest from reference TRBV5-8 and TRBJ1-4 gives the full variable domain: EAGVTQSPTHLIKTRGQQATLRCSPISGHTSVYWYQQALGLGLQFLLWYDEGEERNRGNFPPRFSGRQFPNYSSELNVNALELEDSALYLCASSLDRGATNEKLFFGSGTQLSVL.

The chain employs TRBV28 and TRBJ1-2; perhaps TRBD1 as D (6 bases). V lost 1 base, J lost 1 base, and 13 bases lay in between. This CDR3 spans 16 amino acids. CDR1 and CDR2 from the germline V gene are MDHEN and SYDVKM. The CDR3 here is CASSLSQGFFNYGYTF. CDR3 in DNA: TGTGCCAGCAGTTTATCCCAGGGGTTCTTTAACTATGGCTACACCTTC.

The chain has TRBV4-2 and TRBJ2-2; 9 bases agree with TRBD1. The CDR3 is 17 residues long. CDR1 LGHNA and CDR2 YNFKEQ come from the germline V gene. V lost 3 bases to trimming and J lost 5 bases; unmatched junction nucleotides: 10. As DNA, the CDR3 is TGTGCCAGCAGCCATGGTGTGGGGACAGGGAGGACCGGGGAGCTGTTTTTT. As protein: CASSHGVGTGRTGELFF.

This chain connects TRBV18 to TRBJ2-5, with 7 bases aligning to TRBD1. The CDR3 is 14 residues long. V lost 6 bases and J lost 1; bases outside the gene matches: 5. CDR1 and CDR2 from the germline V gene are KGHSH and LQKENI. The CDR3 sequence: CASSPTGFQETQYF. CDR3 DNA: TGTGCCAGCTCCCCGACAGGGTTCCAAGAGACCCAGTACTTC.

The chain carries TRBV5-6 and TRBJ1-2; 8 bases line up with TRBD1. The CDR3 is 15 residues long. Per germline, CDR1 SGHDT and CDR2 YYEEEE. V lost 4 bases, J lost 8 bases, and 13 bases stayed unmatched. CDR3 sequence reads: CASSLLGQVLWGYTF. The CDR3 nucleotides are TGTGCCAGCAGCCTGCTGGGACAGGTACTATGGGGCTACACCTTC.

This clone was seen more than once but under ten times. CDR3 in amino acids: CAWSKQGYEQYF. DNA for the CDR3: TGTGCCTGGAGTAAACAGGGATACGAGCAGTACTTC. V usage is TRBV30 and J usage is TRBJ2-7, with TRBD1 as a possible D gene (6 bases). CDR3 length: 12 residues. V lost 2 bases and J 4 bases, leaving 9 bases between the germline ends. Germline CDR1 GTSNPN, CDR2 SVGIG (reference sequence). Together with reference TRBV30 and TRBJ2-7, the CDR3 gives the full variable domain: SQTIHQWPATLVQPVGSPLSLECTVEGTSNPNLYWYRQAAGRGLQLLFYSVGIGQISSEVPQNLSASRPQDRQFILSSKKLLLSDSGFYLCAWSKQGYEQYFGPGTRLTVT.

This chain links TRBV29-1 with TRBJ2-2; 9 bases map to TRBD1. The junction had 7 bases not matched to a gene; V was cut back by 5 bases and J by 3 bases. Germline lookup yields CDR1 SQVTM and CDR2 ANQGSEA. The CDR3 runs 15 residues. The CDR3 DNA reads TGCAGCGTTTCGATTGGGACAGGGTACACCGGGGAGCTGTTTTTT. It yields the protein CSVSIGTGYTGELFF.

This clone has more than one count but fewer than ten. This chain links TRBV9 with TRBJ1-2, with D unresolved. Germline CDR1 SGDLS, CDR2 YYNGEE. Trimming shortened V by 0 bases and J by 0 bases, and 6 bases separated the two germline ends. CDR3 length equals 14 residues. CDR3 nucleotides: TGTGCCAGCAGCGTAGGGGCAGCTAACTATGGCTACACCTTC. This encodes CASSVGAANYGYTF.

V gene TRBV4-1 combines with J gene TRBJ2-7; D gene ambiguous. V lost 0 bases to trimming and J lost 3 bases, with 18 bases between them. The CDR3 has 17 residues. Germline V gene sequence: CDR1 MGHRA, CDR2 YSYEKL. The CDR3 sequence: CASSQDRSASTVYEQYF. The CDR3 coding sequence is TGCGCCAGCAGCCAAGATCGGAGCGCTTCTACCGTCTACGAGCAGTACTTC.